The present TCR beta chain was sequenced within a study of blood T cell repertoires in COVID-19 (TCRdb year 2020). Study-wide context: The collaborator samples originated in the United States, Italy and Spain and spanned the acute and convalescent phases of COVID-19. The dataset comprised deeply sampled blood TCRbeta repertoires from subjects exposed to, actively infected with, or recovered from COVID-19. The samples were drawn from two sources: the first 160 participants of the ongoing ImmuneRACE study, and 950 to 1,500 subjects contributed by 6 global collaborators. The repertoires were made available in a free public database intended to serve as a resource for research on the immune response to SARS-CoV-2. Where available, HLA class I and class II types were obtained from metadata supplied by the sample provider rather than from assay-based typing. Nearly every sample came with metadata listing a de-identified subject ID, COVID-19 status, age in years and sex. The material from the prospective study consisted of cDNA or gDNA derived from T cells, B-cell-depleted T cells, or PBMCs. The research as a whole found: Clinical and demographic metadata were provided uncurated, with the amount varying by source and participant.

As concerns this clone: No antigen is known for it. Base qualities are missing; no much larger clone stands one base away.

Each collaborating institution followed its own protocols to collect whole blood in K2EDTA tubes. For TCRbeta analysis, collaborator samples were shipped as frozen whole blood, as isolated PBMCs, or as DNA extracted from either sample type. TCRbeta CDR3 regions were amplified from genomic DNA using the immunoSEQ Assay, a bias-controlled multiplex PCR. For the original study's pipeline: Nucleated cell counts per sample were estimated from amplification of reference gene primers within the assay. Sequence reads were collapsed and filtered to measure the absolute abundance of every unique TCRbeta CDR3 rearrangement. For each sample, productive Simpson clonality was calculated by taking the square root of Simpson's diversity index across productive rearrangements. TCRdb took this table from immuneACCESS and kept in-frame rearrangements with V and J called. Such tables lack part of the clones; where checked against another copy, unresolved V genes explain under half of the gap, and the rest is unexplained. The V and J calls and clone size come from that table; D and trimming were worked out from the DNA. In this sample the table shows roughly 130,000 clones, about 79% of which occur a single time. The top ten clones comprise about 15% of the sample.

After removal of 5 bases from V and 2 bases from J, the junction retains 11 bases not matched to a gene. The CDR3 covers 16 residues, taking in both the cysteine and the phenylalanine. Of all the DNA, just the CDR3 is kept, 48 bases in frame from base 1. As encoded in the germline V gene, CDR1 is MNHEY while CDR2 is SVGEGT. Recombination linked TRBV6-2 or TRBV6-3 to TRBJ2-5, with 7 bases in between that match TRBD1. The sequence was collected from a woman in her fifties or sixties with acute or convalescent COVID-19. The sequenced sample consisted of peripheral blood. The DNA sequence reads TGTGCCAGCAGTAATTTCCTACAGGGGAAACAAGAGACCCAGTACTTC. This sequence encodes CASSNFLQGKQETQYF.